This T cell receptor beta chain comes out of a study of shared clonotypes between healthy human individuals. Whole-study findings and limits: Donor clonotype sharing was expected to depend on sequencing depth. The generation probabilities recorded for non-shared clonotypes fell below those of clonotypes shared by all four donors.

Profiling relied on immunoSEQ multiplex PCR, and the TCRdb table lists in-frame clones only, not all of them. The sample records around 1.1 million clones, 75% to 85% being singletons. Germline V gene data show CDR1 as SNHLY and CDR2 as FYNNEI. Deletions cut 6 bases from V and 0 bases from J, with 15 bases between. The CDR3 has 16 amino acids. In regard to this clone: Its antigen is unidentified.

The specimen sequenced was memory CD4+ T cells from PBMCs. The subset denotes: CD45RA-negative fraction. The clonotype comes from a man between 18 and 29 years old in good health. Some clones in this sample may be carry-over from other donors' samples. The rearrangement uses TRBV2 and TRBJ1-3; D may be TRBD1 (6 bases). This chain's CDR3 is CASSWTATFSGNTIYF. CDR3 sequence (DNA): TGTGCCAGCAGCTGGACAGCTACTTTCTCTGGAAACACCATATATTTT.